This T cell receptor beta chain was sequenced in a study of PD-1 blockade in classical Hodgkin lymphoma (dated by TCRdb to the early 2020s). Turning to the overall study: Nivolumab dosing was 3 mg/kg intravenously every 2 weeks, continuing until either disease progression or unacceptable toxicity. The study used TCR beta sequencing and CyTOF to define a peripheral blood immune signature of response to PD-1 blockade in classical Hodgkin lymphoma.

Reading the germline V gene gives CDR1 SQVTM and CDR2 ANQGSEA. At the junction V is shortened by 4 bases and J by 4 bases; bases outside the gene matches: 7. The CDR3 covers 14 residues, taking in both the cysteine and the phenylalanine. CDR3 DNA only is kept here, 42 bases in frame from base 1. This clone was detected only once. Its antigen specificity is not known. No base qualities exist here, and no much larger clone lies one base off it. Reading the label with the study, this specimen's time point is: cycle 1 day 1 (C1D1), immediately before nivolumab initiation. All trial patients had relapsed after autologous stem cell transplantation, with cohorts A, B and C differing in prior brentuximab vedotin exposure. The trial cohort was composed of roughly 60 patients with relapsed/refractory classical Hodgkin lymphoma, for whom complete response, partial response or progressive disease was recorded as best overall response. In the multi-cohort phase II CheckMate 205 trial, trial patients received single-agent nivolumab. Best overall response was determined by an independent review committee according to the 2007 International Working Group response criteria. Trial PBMCs were collected just before the start of nivolumab (C1D1) and during therapy at cycle 2 day 1 and cycle 4 day 1. Peripheral blood was collected in 8 mL Vacutainer Cell Preparation Tubes, from which PBMCs were isolated by centrifugation and then cryopreserved.

Study-level results and caveats: Baseline diversity similar to that of newly diagnosed patients was observed in trial patients achieving complete response, whereas significantly lower diversity was observed in partial responders and progressors. CD4+ but not CD8+ TCR diversity rose significantly by C4D1 (p=0.0027 vs p=0.16), most apparent in complete responders (p=0.02). Only a single clinical trial cohort was studied, and what caused the repertoire differences, possibly disease activity or prior therapy, remained undefined. Patients starting nivolumab less than 1 year after ASCT had lower diversity and were excluded from later analyses to avoid confounding by immune reconstitution. Baseline TCR diversity was reported to be lower in newly diagnosed patients than in healthy donors, and even lower in relapsed/refractory patients.

Genomic DNA was isolated using the Qiagen DNeasy kit from unsorted PBMCs as well as from negatively selected CD4+ and CD8+ fractions. Using primers that anneal to V and J segments, immunoSEQ multiplex PCR amplified the TCR beta CDR3 regions. A synthetic immune receptor repertoire was used to minimize amplification bias, and remaining bias was computationally removed after sequencing. From the authors' description of their analysis: Custom Python scripts were used to quantify repertoire diversity as the Shannon entropy index. The unsorted, CD4+ and CD8+ repertoires were each analyzed separately, with the exception of combined analyses, where CD4+ and CD8+ sequences were merged in silico. A clone was considered expanded if an increase in frequency of at least 2-fold after treatment relative to C1D1 was found, and a pseudocount of 0.5 was applied to clones undetected at baseline. Singleton clones were defined as clones with 0 or 1 copy at C1D1, and non-singleton clones were defined as clones with 2 or more copies. Clones expanded in unsorted samples were labelled as CD4+, CD8+ or unknown by matching protein sequences in sorted samples from the same patient. Wilcoxon tests on paired samples were used to test changes in diversity from C1D1 to C4D1. Drawn from immuneACCESS, this table holds only the in-frame rearrangements with V and J called that TCRdb kept. Clones are partly lost; checked studies trace under half to an unresolved V gene and leave the rest unexplained. V and J calls and clone size are copied from that table; D and trimming were computed from the DNA. Within this sample are 13,000 to 15,000 clones, with about 81% of them counted one time only. Less than 5% of the sample goes to the ten largest clones.

The sample was peripheral blood mononuclear cells (PBMCs), taken at baseline. The receptor was isolated from a human donor with classical Hodgkin lymphoma. The chain links TRBV29-1 with TRBJ2-3, with TRBD1 matching 8 junction bases. The nucleotide sequence reads TGCAGCGTTGTTGACGCAGGGGGCTCAGATACGCAGTATTTT. This codes for CSVVDAGGSDTQYF.